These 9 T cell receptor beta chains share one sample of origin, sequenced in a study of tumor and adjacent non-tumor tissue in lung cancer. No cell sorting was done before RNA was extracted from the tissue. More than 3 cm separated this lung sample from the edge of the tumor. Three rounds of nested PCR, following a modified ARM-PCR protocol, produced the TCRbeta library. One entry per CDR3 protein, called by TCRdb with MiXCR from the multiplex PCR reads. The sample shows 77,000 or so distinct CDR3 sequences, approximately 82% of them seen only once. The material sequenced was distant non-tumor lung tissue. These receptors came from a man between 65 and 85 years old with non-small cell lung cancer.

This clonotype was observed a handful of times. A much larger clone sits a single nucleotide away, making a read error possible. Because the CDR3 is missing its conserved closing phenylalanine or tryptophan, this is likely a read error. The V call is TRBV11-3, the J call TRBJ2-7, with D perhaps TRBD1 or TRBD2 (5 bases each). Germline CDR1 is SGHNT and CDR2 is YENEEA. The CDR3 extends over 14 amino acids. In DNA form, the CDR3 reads TGTGCCAACAGCTTAGGCTACGGGGACCACGAGCAGTACCTC. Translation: CANSLGYGDHEQYL.

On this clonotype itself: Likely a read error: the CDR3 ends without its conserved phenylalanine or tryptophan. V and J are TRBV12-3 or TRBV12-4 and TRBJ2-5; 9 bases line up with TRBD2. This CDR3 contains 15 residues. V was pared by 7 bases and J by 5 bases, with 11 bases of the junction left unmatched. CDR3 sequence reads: CASIRLAGLVETQYV. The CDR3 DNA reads TGTGCCAGCATCAGGCTAGCGGGACTGGTGGAGACCCAGTACGTC.

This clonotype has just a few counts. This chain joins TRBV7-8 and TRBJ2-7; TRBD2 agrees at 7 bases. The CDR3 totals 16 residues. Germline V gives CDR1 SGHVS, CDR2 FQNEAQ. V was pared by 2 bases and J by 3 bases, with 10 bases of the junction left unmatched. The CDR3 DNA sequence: TGTGCCAGCAGCTTAAGCCTAGCGGAGTCCCTCTACGAGCAGTACTTC. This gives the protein CASSLSLAESLYEQYF.

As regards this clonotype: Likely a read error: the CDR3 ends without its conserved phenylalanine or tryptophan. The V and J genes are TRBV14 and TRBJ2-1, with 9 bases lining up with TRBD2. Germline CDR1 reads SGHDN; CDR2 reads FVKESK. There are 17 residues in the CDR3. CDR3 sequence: CASRQELPSGIYNEQFL. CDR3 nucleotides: TGTGCCAGCAGGCAAGAACTTCCTAGCGGGATATACAATGAGCAGTTCTTG.

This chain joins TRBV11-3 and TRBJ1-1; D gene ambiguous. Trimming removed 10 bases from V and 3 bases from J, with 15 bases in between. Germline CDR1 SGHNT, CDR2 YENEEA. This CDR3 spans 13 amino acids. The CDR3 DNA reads TGTGCCAACATCCCCCCGGCAGACACTGAAGCTTTCTTT. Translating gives CANIPPADTEAFF.

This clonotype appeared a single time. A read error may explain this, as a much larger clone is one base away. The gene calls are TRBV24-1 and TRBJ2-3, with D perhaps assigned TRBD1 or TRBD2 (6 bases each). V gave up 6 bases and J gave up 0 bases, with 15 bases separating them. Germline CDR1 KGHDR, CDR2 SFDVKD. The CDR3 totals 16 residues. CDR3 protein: CATSRGALSSTDTQYF. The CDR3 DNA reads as TGTGCCACCAGTAGGGGGGCGCTGTCTAGCACAGATACGCAGTATTTT.

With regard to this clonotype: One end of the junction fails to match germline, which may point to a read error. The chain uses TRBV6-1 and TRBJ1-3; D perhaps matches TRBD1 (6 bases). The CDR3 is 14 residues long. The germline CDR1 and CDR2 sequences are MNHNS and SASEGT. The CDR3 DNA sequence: TGTGTCAGCACTCAGGGGATCTCTGGAAACACCATATATTTT. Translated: CVSTQGISGNTIYF.

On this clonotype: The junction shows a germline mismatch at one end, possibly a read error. The CDR3 DNA reads as TGTGCCAGCATCTTCGGGGGTAGCTCCTATAATTCACCCCTCCATTTT. Residues: CASIFGGSSYNSPLHF. The chain carries TRBV5-6 and TRBJ1-6; a possible D gene is TRBD1 (5 bases). Germline CDR1 SGHDT, CDR2 YYEEEE. This CDR3 has 16 amino acids.

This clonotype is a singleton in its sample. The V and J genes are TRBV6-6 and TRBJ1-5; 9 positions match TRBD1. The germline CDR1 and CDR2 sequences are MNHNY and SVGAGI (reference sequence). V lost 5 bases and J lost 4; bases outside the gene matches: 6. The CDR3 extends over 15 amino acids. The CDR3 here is CASSNTGGFNQPQHF. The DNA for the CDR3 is TGTGCCAGCAGTAACACAGGGGGCTTTAATCAGCCCCAGCATTTT.